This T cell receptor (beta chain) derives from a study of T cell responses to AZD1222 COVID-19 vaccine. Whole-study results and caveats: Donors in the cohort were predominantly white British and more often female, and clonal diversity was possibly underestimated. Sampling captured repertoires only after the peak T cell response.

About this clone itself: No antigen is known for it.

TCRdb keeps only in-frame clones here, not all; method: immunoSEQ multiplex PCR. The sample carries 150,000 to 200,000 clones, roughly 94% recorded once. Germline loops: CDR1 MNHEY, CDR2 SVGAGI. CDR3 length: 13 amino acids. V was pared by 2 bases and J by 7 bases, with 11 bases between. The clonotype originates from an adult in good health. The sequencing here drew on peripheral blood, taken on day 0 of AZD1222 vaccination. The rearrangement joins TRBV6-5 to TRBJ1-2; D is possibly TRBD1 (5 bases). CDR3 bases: TGTGCCAGCAGTTACACACAGGCGGCTGGCTACACCTTC. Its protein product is CASSYTQAAGYTF.